A single sample is the source of the 11 T cell receptor beta chains below, sequenced in a study of radiation and T cells in renal cell carcinoma. Using immunoSEQ multiplex PCR, the repertoire was profiled, and TCRdb retains in-frame clones only, with some absent. The sample includes some 120,000 clones, 88% seen only once; the top ten take 4.5% to 7.5%. The time point was: blood 2 weeks post-SBRT. Described treatment: 15 Gy SBRT to primary tumor, nephrectomy 4 weeks later. The sample was blood, taken from a patient whose treatment included radiotherapy and nephrectomy. These receptor sequences come from a woman aged 65 to 85 with renal cell carcinoma.

The chain combines TRBV7-2 with TRBJ1-2, with D possibly matching TRBD1 (6 bases). The CDR3 is 15 amino acids. The germline gives CDR1 SGHTA, CDR2 FQGNSA. V lost 1 base, J lost 6 bases, and 15 bases lay in between. Written as DNA, the CDR3 is TGTGCCAGCAGCTTAGGGGGGACACGGGGTCATGGCTACACCTTC. Its translation is CASSLGGTRGHGYTF.

This sequence joins TRBV5-6 and TRBJ2-2; D is unclear. The CDR3 totals 15 residues. V gave up 4 bases and J gave up 0 bases, with 10 bases separating them. Germline CDR1 SGHDT, CDR2 YYEEEE. The chain's CDR3 is CASSPPKPNTGELFF. CDR3 nucleotides: TGTGCCAGCAGCCCCCCCAAGCCGAACACCGGGGAGCTGTTTTTT.

This chain joins TRBV5-1 and TRBJ2-1; D is unresolved. The CDR3 extends over 16 amino acids. Trimming removed 2 bases at V and 0 bases at J, with 12 bases between. Germline CDR1 and CDR2: SGHRS and YFSETQ. CDR3 DNA sequence: TGCGCCAGCAGCTTAAGAATACGTAGCTCCTACAATGAGCAGTTCTTC. Protein: CASSLRIRSSYNEQFF.

The V gene is TRBV10-3, the J gene TRBJ1-2, with D unclear. Trimming left V 5 bases short and J 0 bases short, with 7 bases between. The CDR3 consists of 13 residues. The V gene's germline CDR1 is ENHRY and CDR2 SYGVKD. For the CDR3, the DNA is TGTGCCATCAGTTATACAGCTAACTATGGCTACACCTTC. Residues: CAISYTANYGYTF.

The chain carries TRBV4-3 and TRBJ2-5; D might be TRBD1 or TRBD2, each matching 5 bases. Germline loops: CDR1 LGHNA, CDR2 YSLEER. V lost 3 bases, J lost 5 bases, and 10 bases lay in between. The length of the CDR3 is 13 residues. The CDR3 protein is CASSQLGVETQYF. CDR3 in DNA: TGCGCCAGCAGCCAGCTGGGGGTGGAGACCCAGTACTTC.

This clone was recorded only once. CDR3 region: CASSASLGSLLGEQYF. DNA for the CDR3: TGTGCCAGCAGCGCGTCACTAGGGAGCTTGCTGGGGGAGCAGTACTTC. The chain links TRBV9 to TRBJ2-7, with D tentatively TRBD2 (5 bases). The V gene's germline CDR1 is SGDLS and CDR2 YYNGEE. The CDR3 runs to 16 residues. V lost 3 bases, J lost 7 bases, and 23 bases lay in between.

This clone was recorded only once. This chain connects TRBV5-5 to TRBJ1-3, with a possible D match to TRBD1 (5 bases). Germline-derived CDR1 and CDR2 are SGHKS and YYEKEE (reference sequence). Trimming pared 2 bases from V and 3 bases from J, leaving 12 bases between. CDR3 length equals 15 residues. In DNA form, the CDR3 reads TGTGCCAGCAGCTTAGGGTCAACAGGTGGAAACACCATATATTTT. Protein: CASSLGSTGGNTIYF.

The rearrangement uses TRBV18 and TRBJ1-2, with D unclear. CDR3 length: 12 amino acids. Germline loops: CDR1 KGHSH, CDR2 LQKENI. V was pared by 1 base and J by 6 bases, with 6 bases between. CDR3: CASSPQGHGYTF. The CDR3 DNA reads TGTGCCAGCTCACCACAGGGCCATGGCTACACCTTC.

The V gene is TRBV10-2, the J gene TRBJ2-1; D perhaps matches TRBD1 (6 bases). Germline-derived CDR1 and CDR2 are WSHSY and SAAADI. The CDR3 contains 14 residues. The ends were cut back, 6 bases at V and 5 bases at J, with 14 bases in the middle. In DNA, the CDR3 is TGCGCCAGCAGGCCCGGGACAATCGACAATGAGCAGTTCTTC. Protein: CASRPGTIDNEQFF.

The genes are TRBV6-1 and TRBJ2-1, with 8 positions matching TRBD2. CDR1 and CDR2 from the germline V gene are MNHNS and SASEGT. Trimming at V came to 1 base and at J to 4 bases, leaving 0 bases not matched to a gene. The CDR3 loop spans 14 amino acids. The CDR3 region is CASSEVAGYNEQFF. CDR3 bases: TGTGCCAGCAGTGAAGTAGCGGGGTACAATGAGCAGTTCTTC.

V gene TRBV19 combines with J gene TRBJ1-6, with TRBD1 as a possible D gene (6 bases). Germline CDR1 and CDR2: LNHDA and SQIVND (reference sequence). The CDR3 is 17 amino acids. Trimming removed 1 base at V and 6 bases at J, with 16 bases between. DNA for the CDR3: TGTGCCAGTAGTATAGGGACAGTAGCTCCTTCTAATTCACCCCTCCACTTT. Translating it yields CASSIGTVAPSNSPLHF.